This T cell receptor beta chain was recorded in a study of regulatory T cells in long-lasting Graves disease. Study details: Over-5-year antithyroid drug use with positive TSH receptor antibodies defined persistent Graves' disease in the study.

In its sample, this clonotype was seen a few times. The time point: persistent/refractory GD, antithyroid drugs over 5 years with positive TRAb. There was RNA extracted from PBMCs, and the TCR library was made from it. Patient provenance is recorded as an endocrinology department in Xi'an, China. V was clipped by 6 bases and J by 0 bases, with 19 bases between them. Germline loops: CDR1 SNHLY, CDR2 FYNNEI. The CDR3 extends over 17 amino acids. CDR3-region Arm-PCR and iRepertoire HTBI primers produced the TCR beta libraries. TCRdb redid the calling of the multiplex PCR reads with MiXCR, one entry per CDR3 protein. Among more than 350,000 distinct CDR3 sequences, around 23% were seen once, and the ten largest hold roughly an eighth.

This chain connects TRBV2 to TRBJ2-3, with D perhaps matching TRBD1 (5 bases). The TCR was taken from a female donor with Graves disease. The material was peripheral blood mononuclear cells (PBMCs), obtained when the disease was refractory, from a patient treated with antithyroid drugs. CDR3: CASRGLGLLPSTDTQYF. For the CDR3, the DNA is TGTGCCAGCAGAGGCTTGGGGCTTCTCCCCAGCACAGATACGCAGTATTTT. The variable domain in full, with the rest retrieved from reference TRBV2 and TRBJ2-3, is EPEVTQTPSHQVTQMGQEVILRCVPISNHLYFYWYRQILGQKVEFLVSFYNNEISEKSEIFDDQFSVERPDGSNFTLKIRSTKLEDSAMYFCASRGLGLLPSTDTQYFGPGTRLTVL.